The 20 T cell receptor beta chains below come from one sample, sequenced in a study of tumor-infiltrating lymphocytes in primary liver carcinoma. Blood RNA originated from unsorted whole blood, with germline DNA additionally extracted. The researchers produced TCR beta cDNA from roughly 550 ng total RNA with a constant-region primer. Slightly modified ARM-PCR with three nested multiplex PCR rounds yielded TCR beta libraries. The study ran its first two PCR rounds for nine to eleven cycles each, using TRBV1-TRBV30 forward primers and a C-beta reverse primer. MiXCR, run by TCRdb on the multiplex PCR reads, gives a single entry per CDR3 protein. The table records approximately 340,000 distinct CDR3 sequences, approximately 65% of them present only once. The material sequenced was peripheral blood. Source of these receptors: a man aged 35 to 55 with primary liver carcinoma and hepatitis B virus infection.

About this clonotype itself: Compared with germline, one end of the junction differs, possibly owing to a read error. V usage is TRBV11-2 and J usage is TRBJ2-7; 8 bases fit TRBD2. The CDR3 covers 17 residues. From germline, CDR1 is SGHAT and CDR2 FQNNGV. CDR3 bases: TGTGCCAGCACCTTGACGGATCCGGGGGGGAACTCCTACGAGCAATACTTC. It is translated as CASTLTDPGGNSYEQYF.

The chain carries TRBV20-1 and TRBJ1-1, with a possible D match to TRBD1 (6 bases). CDR3 length equals 14 residues. The germline V gene encodes CDR1 DFQATT and CDR2 SNEGSKA (reference sequence). Trimming took off 6 bases at V and 4 bases at J, with 18 bases between the two ends. CDR3 sequence (DNA): TGCAGTGCATTCACCCCAGGGGATTCCACTGAAGCTTTCTTT. It specifies CSAFTPGDSTEAFF.

Note on this clonotype: One end of the junction fails to match germline, which may point to a read error. The rearrangement links TRBV4-1 to TRBJ2-2; 10 bases map to TRBD1. Germline V lookup: CDR1 MGHRA, CDR2 YSYEKL. The CDR3 extends over 16 amino acids. As DNA, the CDR3 is TGCGTCAGCAACGATCTGGACAGGGGGTTGACCAGGGAGCTGTTTTTT. Its translation: CVSNDLDRGLTRELFF.

This clonotype has ten or more counts. The chain couples TRBV4-1 to TRBJ2-1, with TRBD2 matching over 7 bases. V lost 6 bases to trimming and J lost 4 bases; unmatched junction nucleotides: 12. Per the germline V gene, CDR1 is MGHRA and CDR2 is YSYEKL. This CDR3 spans 16 amino acids. The CDR3 DNA reads TGCGCCAGCAGACCCCCCGGACGGGAGGCGTACAATGAGCAGTTCTTC. Its protein is CASRPPGREAYNEQFF.

About this clonotype itself: Since a much larger clone is just one base distant, this may be a read error. The chain employs TRBV29-1 and TRBJ2-7; TRBD1 agrees at 8 bases. The trim removed 7 bases at V and 2 bases at J, leaving 10 bases unmatched. Germline CDR1 is SQVTM and CDR2 is ANQGSEA. The CDR3 extends over 14 amino acids. In DNA, the CDR3 is TGCAGCGCCCCCTTGGACAGGGTGGCCTACGAGCAGTACTTC. Amino acids: CSAPLDRVAYEQYF.

Many counts were recorded for this clonotype. The V call is TRBV12-3 or TRBV12-4, the J call TRBJ2-7; no definite D call. This CDR3 is built from 14 residues. The ends were cut back, 6 bases at V and 0 bases at J, with 12 bases in the middle. CDR3: CASRVSEISYEQYF. Here the CDR3 DNA reads TGTGCCAGCAGAGTGAGCGAGATCTCCTACGAGCAGTACTTC.

Turning to this clonotype: A junction end diverges from the germline sequence, so it may reflect a read error. The rearrangement links TRBV5-1 to TRBJ2-2; a possible D gene is TRBD2 (5 bases). The CDR3 runs 14 residues. Germline CDR1 is SGHRS and CDR2 is YFSETQ. The DNA of the CDR3 is TGCGCCAGCAGCTTCTCGCCCCAGGCCGGGGAGCCGTTTTTT. As protein: CASSFSPQAGEPFF.

This clonotype came up once. At one end the junction does not follow the germline gene, possibly because of a read error. The gene calls are TRBV5-4 and TRBJ1-4; 10 bases fit TRBD1. This CDR3 has 16 residues. Germline V lookup: CDR1 SGHNT, CDR2 YYREEE (reference sequence). This CDR3 is CTSSVGTGTGVRKLFF. CDR3 nucleotides: TGTACCAGCAGCGTAGGAACCGGGACAGGGGTCCGAAAACTGTTTTTT. Filled out from reference TRBV5-4 and TRBJ1-4, the complete variable domain reads ETGVTQSPTHLIKTRGQQVTLRCSSQSGHNTVSWYQQALGQGPQFIFQYYREEENGRGNFPPRFSGLQFPNYSSELNVNALELDDSALYLCTSSVGTGTGVRKLFFGSGTQLSVL.

With regard to this clonotype: A much larger clone lies a single base off, so this may be a read error. V usage is TRBV6-6 and J usage is TRBJ2-7; D call uncertain. The CDR3 length is 13 residues. Germline-derived CDR1 and CDR2 are MNHNY and SVGAGI (reference sequence). CDR3 protein: CASRAGSSYKQYF. The CDR3 nucleotides read TGTGCCAGCAGGGCAGGAAGCTCCTACAAGCAGTACTTC.

The rearrangement uses TRBV11-2 and TRBJ2-7; D gene unclear. V was shortened by 5 bases and J by 12 bases, with 14 bases between the two germline ends. This CDR3 contains 11 residues. The germline V gene has CDR1 SGHAT and CDR2 FQNNGV. The CDR3 spells CASSLGLDLYF. The CDR3, as DNA: TGTGCCAGCAGCCTCGGTCTGGATCTGTACTTC. Filled out from reference TRBV11-2 and TRBJ2-7, the complete variable domain reads EAGVAQSPRYKIIEKRQSVAFWCNPISGHATLYWYQQILGQGPKLLIQFQNNGVVDDSQLPKDRFSAERLKGVDSTLKIQPAKLEDSAVYLCASSLGLDLYFGPGTRLTVT.

V and J are TRBV5-1 and TRBJ2-7; no clear D. The germline V and J ends were trimmed by 0 bases and 5 bases, with 12 bases remaining between them. CDR3 length equals 14 residues. Germline lookup yields CDR1 SGHRS and CDR2 YFSETQ. Here the CDR3 reads CASSLGPPGDEQYF. CDR3 nucleotides: TGCGCCAGCAGCTTGGGCCCTCCGGGCGACGAGCAGTACTTC. The full variable domain, its missing parts supplied by reference TRBV5-1 and TRBJ2-7, is KAGVTQTPRYLIKTRGQQVTLSCSPISGHRSVSWYQQTPGQGLQFLFEYFSETQRNKGNFPGRFSGRQFSNSRSEMNVSTLELGDSALYLCASSLGPPGDEQYFGPGTRLTVT.

On this clonotype: One base away lies a much larger clone, so this may be a sequencing read error. The CDR3 DNA reads as TGTGCCAACGGGACAGGCTACGAGCAGTACTTC. As protein: CANGTGYEQYF. The chain carries TRBV5-6 and TRBJ2-7; 8 bases are shared with TRBD1. CDR1 is SGHDT and CDR2 is YYEEEE in the germline V gene. The J segment lost 3 bases and the V segment lost 9 bases, leaving 2 bases of the junction unmatched. The CDR3 covers 11 residues.

About this clonotype: No conserved phenylalanine or tryptophan ends this CDR3, so it is likely a read error. J is TRBJ1-2 and V is TRBV11-2; 10 positions agree with TRBD1. The germline CDR1 and CDR2 sequences are SGHAT and FQNNGV. The CDR3 consists of 17 residues. Trimming at V came to 0 bases and at J to 7 bases, leaving 11 bases not matched to a gene. The CDR3 loop is CASSLDFLRQGAFGYTL. DNA of the CDR3: TGTGCCAGCAGCTTAGATTTCCTTCGACAGGGGGCTTTTGGCTACACCCTC.

The V call is TRBV5-7, the J call TRBJ2-5; 9 nucleotides align to TRBD2. TRBV5-7 is sorted into the ORF group, with uncertain function. V was clipped by 4 bases and J by 5 bases; unmatched bases: 12. The CDR3 is 16 residues long. The CDR3 reads CASSPRLAGWRETQYF. CDR3 nucleotides: TGTGCCAGCAGCCCTCGTCTAGCGGGATGGCGGGAGACCCAGTACTTC.

This clonotype was found once. A junction boundary mismatches the germline segment, possibly from a read error. The chain uses TRBV7-8 and TRBJ2-1; TRBD2 matches at 7 bases. This CDR3 contains 16 residues. Germline lookup yields CDR1 SGHVS and CDR2 FQNEAQ. The CDR3 DNA follows: TGTGCCAGCAGCTTAGGAGCGGGAACCTCCTACAATGAGCAGCTCTTC. Its protein is CASSLGAGTSYNEQLF.

This clonotype was seen repeatedly, ten times or more. The chain recombines TRBV6-6 with TRBJ1-5, with TRBD1 identical over 7 bases. The germline V gene encodes CDR1 MNHNY and CDR2 SVGAGI (reference sequence). This CDR3 comprises 14 residues. V shed 6 bases, J shed 4 bases, and the junction held 6 bases outside the gene matches. The chain's CDR3 is CASSPGQANQPQHF. CDR3 coding DNA: TGTGCCAGCAGCCCCGGACAGGCTAATCAGCCCCAGCATTTT.

A remark on this clonotype: A much larger clone sits a single nucleotide away, making a read error possible. V usage is TRBV6-2 or TRBV6-3 and J usage is TRBJ2-1; TRBD1 or TRBD2 may be the D gene (5 bases each). Germline V gene sequence: CDR1 MNHEY, CDR2 SVGEGT. The CDR3 has 15 residues. V was clipped by 5 bases and J by 9 bases, with 20 bases between them. CDR3 sequence (DNA): TGTGCCAGCAGTGCGCAGAACGGGCGTGGGGGTGAGCAGTTCTTC. It is translated as CASSAQNGRGGEQFF.

Regarding this clonotype: One junction end disagrees with the germline gene, perhaps due to a read error. This chain connects TRBV11-2 to TRBJ2-7; D is possibly TRBD1 (6 bases). Germline CDR1 SGHAT, CDR2 FQNNGV. The CDR3 has 14 amino acids. The CDR3 region is CASSFTLTGNGQYF. CDR3 sequence (DNA): TGTGCTAGCAGCTTTACACTCACAGGGAACGGGCAATACTTC.

V gene TRBV11-2 combines with J gene TRBJ1-1; D is ambiguous. The V gene's germline CDR1 is SGHAT and CDR2 FQNNGV. The V end was cut by 0 bases, the J end by 4 bases, with 9 bases between. The CDR3 contains 14 residues. This CDR3 is CASSLEGIVTEAFF. The CDR3, as DNA: TGTGCCAGCAGCTTAGAAGGGATTGTCACTGAAGCTTTCTTT.

The chain uses TRBV11-1 and TRBJ1-2; D is uncertain. CDR3 length: 15 residues. Deletions cut 0 bases from V and 4 bases from J, with 12 bases between. Germline V lookup: CDR1 SGHAT, CDR2 FQDESV (reference sequence). CDR3 sequence (DNA): TGTGCCAGCAGCTTAGCGGCAGATACGATCTATGGCTACACCTTC. This gives the protein CASSLAADTIYGYTF. Variable domain in full (rest from reference TRBV11-1 and TRBJ1-2): EAEVAQSPRYKITEKSQAVAFWCDPISGHATLYWYRQILGQGPELLVQFQDESVVDDSQLPKDRFSAERLKGVDSTLKIQPAELGDSAMYLCASSLAADTIYGYTFGSGTRLTVV.